What follows are 32 T cell receptor beta chains derived from one specimen sequenced in a study of blood T cell repertoires in COVID-19. The protocol was immunoSEQ multiplex PCR, while the TCRdb copy is restricted to in-frame clones and leaves out a portion. The profile shows under 250,000 clones, 70% to 90% of them singletons. The sequencing input was peripheral blood. These receptors all stem from a woman in her seventies with active or convalescent COVID-19.

The chain couples TRBV3-1 (or the pseudogene TRBV3-2) to TRBJ2-1; TRBD1 is a possible D gene (5 bases). Trimming removed 1 base from V and 11 bases from J, with 9 bases in between. Germline V gene sequence: CDR1 LGHDT, CDR2 YNNKEL (reference sequence). The CDR3 length is 12 residues. The CDR3 coding sequence is TGTGCCAGCAGCCAAGGACAGACAAAGCAGTTCTTC. Translated, it gives CASSQGQTKQFF.

The CDR3, as DNA: TGTGCCAGCGGGGGACAGCTCTACGAGCAGTACTTC. It specifies CASGGQLYEQYF. The J gene is TRBJ2-7, the V gene TRBV2; TRBD1 matches 7 bases. V was pared by 8 bases and J by 3 bases, with 4 bases of the junction left unmatched. Germline V gene lookup returns CDR1 SNHLY and CDR2 FYNNEI. CDR3 length: 12 amino acids.

The chain joins TRBV5-1 to TRBJ2-7, with D unclear. The V end was cut by 2 bases, the J end by 3 bases, with 9 bases between. The CDR3 sequence is 13 residues long. CDR1 is SGHRS and CDR2 is YFSETQ in the germline V gene. The CDR3 DNA reads as TGCGCCAGCAGCTTACAACAGAGCTACGAGCAGTACTTC. Translation: CASSLQQSYEQYF.

The CDR3, as DNA: TGTGCCAGCCTCCCCGGGACAGGTAGGAGAAATGAGCAGTTCTTC. Its translation: CASLPGTGRRNEQFF. V gene TRBV3-1 (or the pseudogene TRBV3-2) combines with J gene TRBJ2-1; 8 positions match TRBD1. CDR1 is LGHDT and CDR2 is YNNKEL in the germline V gene (reference sequence). The CDR3 loop spans 15 amino acids. The trim removed 8 bases at V and 7 bases at J, leaving 13 bases unmatched.

CDR3 protein: CASSQDRGSGNTIYF. CDR3 nucleotide sequence: TGCGCCAGCAGCCAAGATCGCGGGTCTGGAAACACCATATATTTT. The V gene is TRBV4-3, the J gene TRBJ1-3; D is ambiguous. Germline V gene data show CDR1 as LGHNA and CDR2 as YSLEER. The CDR3 is 15 amino acids. The ends were cut back, 0 bases at V and 1 base at J, with 7 bases in the middle.

The rearrangement uses TRBV6-2 or TRBV6-3 and TRBJ1-6; D might be TRBD1 (6 bases). Looked up from germline, CDR1 is MNHEY and CDR2 is SVGEGT. The ends were cut back, 6 bases at V and 7 bases at J, with 16 bases in the middle. The CDR3 has 15 residues. The CDR3 nucleotides read TGTGCCAGCAGCGACCGGGACGGACAGAATTCACCCCTCCACTTT. It translates to CASSDRDGQNSPLHF.

The J gene is TRBJ2-1, the V gene TRBV7-3, with D tentatively TRBD2 (6 bases). CDR1 is SGHTA, CDR2 FQGTGA, per germline. Trimming took off 8 bases at V and 1 base at J, with 12 bases between the two ends. The CDR3 runs 14 residues. In DNA, the CDR3 is TGTGCCAGCGGAGGAGGGGCGTCCTACAATGAGCAGTTCTTC. It specifies CASGGGASYNEQFF. Full variable domain (missing parts from reference TRBV7-3 and TRBJ2-1): GAGVSQTPSNKVTEKGKYVELRCDPISGHTALYWYRQSLGQGPEFLIYFQGTGAADDSGLPNDRFFAVRPEGSVSTLKIQRTERGDSAVYLCASGGGASYNEQFFGPGTRLTVL.

The chain has TRBV18 and TRBJ1-6; no clear D gene. The CDR3 consists of 15 residues. V was cut by 3 bases and J by 7 bases, with 13 bases left in between. Germline lookup yields CDR1 KGHSH and CDR2 LQKENI. In DNA form, the CDR3 reads TGTGCCAGCTCACCCAGTCCGGCGGAGAATTCACCCCTCCACTTT. It is translated as CASSPSPAENSPLHF. The complete variable domain, with remaining parts taken from reference TRBV18 and TRBJ1-6, reads NAGVMQNPRHLVRRRGQEARLRCSPMKGHSHVYWYRQLPEEGLKFMVYLQKENIIDESGMPKERFSAEFPKEGPSILRIQQVVRGDSAAYFCASSPSPAENSPLHFGNGTRLTVT.

V and J are TRBV24-1 and TRBJ1-1; D remains ambiguous. CDR1 is KGHDR, CDR2 SFDVKD, per germline. This CDR3 region has 12 residues. Trimming pared 5 bases from V and 1 base from J, leaving 4 bases between. As DNA, the CDR3 is TGTGCCACCAGTGGGCCGAACACTGAAGCTTTCTTT. Amino acid sequence: CATSGPNTEAFF.

This sequence joins TRBV19 and TRBJ1-2, with D tentatively TRBD1 (5 bases). This CDR3 comprises 11 residues. Trimming took off 7 bases at V and 7 bases at J, with 10 bases between the two ends. Germline-derived CDR1 and CDR2 are LNHDA and SQIVND (reference sequence). CDR3 amino acids: CASKGSLGYTF. In DNA, the CDR3 is TGTGCCAGTAAGGGGTCTCTTGGCTACACCTTC.

This clone was observed a single time. The chain combines TRBV11-3 with TRBJ1-1; D possibly corresponds to TRBD1 (5 bases). This CDR3 has 14 amino acids. Germline CDR1 reads SGHNT; CDR2 reads YENEEA. Trimming took off 2 bases at V and 0 bases at J, with 7 bases between the two ends. CDR3 bases: TGTGCCAGCAGCTTAAGGGGCCTGAACACTGAAGCTTTCTTT. Residues: CASSLRGLNTEAFF.

The chain links TRBV18 to TRBJ1-1; D remains unclear. The CDR3 has 14 residues. V lost 2 bases and J 1 base, leaving 8 bases between the germline ends. Germline CDR1 is KGHSH and CDR2 is LQKENI. The CDR3 loop reads CASSPMSWNTEAFF. CDR3 DNA sequence: TGTGCCAGCTCACCAATGAGCTGGAACACTGAAGCTTTCTTT.

The V call is TRBV11-2, the J call TRBJ1-3, with 7 bases matching TRBD1. Trimming took 1 base from V and 3 from J; bases not matched to a gene: 12. The CDR3 runs 18 residues. CDR1 and CDR2 (germline): SGHAT, FQNNGV. CDR3: CASSLGSYRGGGGNTIYF. CDR3 coding DNA: TGTGCCAGCAGCTTAGGATCATACAGGGGAGGTGGTGGAAACACCATATATTTT.

The rearrangement joins TRBV24-1 to TRBJ1-1; a weak D match, TRBD1 (6 bases). V lost 1 base and J 10 bases, leaving 12 bases between the germline ends. The germline gives CDR1 KGHDR, CDR2 SFDVKD. CDR3 length: 13 amino acids. CDR3 residues: CATSDFPRGSAFF. CDR3 coding DNA: TGTGCCACCAGTGATTTCCCCAGGGGTTCAGCTTTCTTT.

The chain has TRBV4-1 and TRBJ2-7; D may be TRBD2 (5 bases). Trimming removed 5 bases from V and 4 bases from J, with 24 bases in between. Germline V gives CDR1 MGHRA, CDR2 YSYEKL. This CDR3 region has 17 residues. The CDR3 DNA reads TGCGCCAGCAGCGATGGGGAAGGGAGCAGATCCAGGTACGAGCAGTACTTC. Translated, it gives CASSDGEGSRSRYEQYF.

This clone has just one count. The chain employs TRBV6-5 and TRBJ2-2; 7 positions match TRBD1. Germline CDR1 reads MNHEY; CDR2 reads SVGAGI. V shed 5 bases, J shed 4 bases, and the junction held 4 bases outside the gene matches. The CDR3 has 14 amino acids. In DNA form, the CDR3 reads TGTGCCAGCAGTCTCACAGGGGTCACCGGGGAGCTGTTTTTT. It encodes CASSLTGVTGELFF.

V is TRBV5-8 and J is TRBJ1-5; D gene unclear. CDR3 size: 15 residues. Germline CDR1 is SGHTS and CDR2 is YDEGEE. Trimming removed 4 bases from V and 2 bases from J, with 13 bases in between. The CDR3: CASSKSDFGNQPQHF. In DNA form, the CDR3 reads TGTGCCAGCAGCAAAAGCGACTTTGGCAATCAGCCCCAGCATTTT.

V and J are TRBV18 and TRBJ1-2; the D is unclear. Trimming left V 2 bases short and J 4 bases short, with 11 bases between. This CDR3 has 14 amino acids. Per germline, CDR1 KGHSH and CDR2 LQKENI. The CDR3 DNA reads TGTGCCAGCTCACCATTGGCAGAAAGCTATGGCTACACCTTC. Encoded protein: CASSPLAESYGYTF. Full variable domain (remainder filled in from reference TRBV18 and TRBJ1-2): NAGVMQNPRHLVRRRGQEARLRCSPMKGHSHVYWYRQLPEEGLKFMVYLQKENIIDESGMPKERFSAEFPKEGPSILRIQQVVRGDSAAYFCASSPLAESYGYTFGSGTRLTVV.

This clone was seen a single time. The rearrangement joins TRBV7-2 to TRBJ2-3; 9 nucleotides align to TRBD2. The CDR3 runs to 15 residues. V shed 5 bases and J 4 bases; nucleotides not matched to a gene: 7. CDR1 and CDR2 (germline): SGHTA, FQGNSA. The CDR3 nucleotides are TGTGCCAGCAGCCTGCTAGCGGGGAGCTCAGATACGCAGTATTTT. Protein product: CASSLLAGSSDTQYF.

The chain combines TRBV4-3 with TRBJ2-2; no clear D gene. The CDR3 runs 15 residues. Per germline, CDR1 LGHNA and CDR2 YSLEER. The V and J ends lost 0 bases and 6 bases respectively, with 11 bases between them. CDR3 DNA: TGCGCCAGCAGCCAAGATGAGGTTTCGTCCGGGGAGCTGTTTTTT. It yields the protein CASSQDEVSSGELFF.

This chain connects TRBV19 to TRBJ1-5; TRBD1 matches at 9 bases. The V gene's germline CDR1 is LNHDA and CDR2 SQIVND (reference sequence). J gave up 1 base and V 5 bases, and 3 bases lay outside the gene matches. CDR3 length: 15 amino acids. Written as DNA, the CDR3 is TGTGCCAGTAGTCGAGGACAGGGGAGCAATCAGCCCCAGCATTTT. It yields the protein CASSRGQGSNQPQHF.

This rearrangement joins TRBV18 to TRBJ1-2; tentative D call: TRBD1 (6 bases). V lost 9 bases and J 3 bases, leaving 14 bases between the germline ends. Germline V lookup: CDR1 KGHSH, CDR2 LQKENI. The length of the CDR3 is 13 residues. The CDR3 reads CASKQGGDYGYTF. As DNA, the CDR3 is TGTGCCAGTAAACAGGGCGGAGACTATGGCTACACCTTC.

V usage is TRBV7-9 and J usage is TRBJ2-5; D may be TRBD1 (7 bases). The CDR3 extends over 16 amino acids. Trimming cost V 4 bases and J 4 bases, with 19 bases left between them. Germline CDR1 and CDR2: SEHNR and FQNEAQ (reference sequence). In nucleotides, the CDR3 is TGTGCCAGCAGCTCAGCCGGGGCAGGGGGAGGAGAGACCCAGTACTTC. It encodes CASSSAGAGGGETQYF.

This clone was recorded once. V and J are TRBV7-9 and TRBJ2-4; D call uncertain. Trimming stripped 1 base from V and 2 bases from J, with 6 bases between. CDR1 and CDR2 from the germline V gene are SEHNR and FQNEAQ (reference sequence). The CDR3 is made up of 14 amino acids. The chain's CDR3 is CASSLDSSKNIQYF. The CDR3 coding sequence is TGTGCCAGCAGCTTAGACAGCTCCAAAAACATTCAGTACTTC.

The chain links TRBV3-1 (or the pseudogene TRBV3-2) to TRBJ2-3; D call uncertain. There are 16 residues in the CDR3. Trimming removed 5 bases at V and 4 bases at J, with 19 bases between. From germline, CDR1 is LGHDT and CDR2 YNNKEL (reference sequence). CDR3 amino acids: CASSYTGSPQPDTQYF. CDR3 nucleotides: TGTGCCAGCAGCTACACCGGGTCTCCACAACCAGATACGCAGTATTTT.

The V gene is TRBV4-3, the J gene TRBJ1-2, with 7 bases that match TRBD1. The CDR3 is 17 residues long. Germline V CDR1 and CDR2: LGHNA, YSLEER. V trimming: 0 bases; J trimming: 3 bases; junction bases outside the gene matches: 10. The CDR3 bases are TGCGCCAGCAGCCAAGATCTCCCCCGGGACAGCCACTATGGCTACACCTTC. This gives the protein CASSQDLPRDSHYGYTF.

The chain has TRBV30 and TRBJ1-3, with D possibly being TRBD1 (6 bases). Germline CDR1 GTSNPN, CDR2 SVGIG (reference sequence). The CDR3 consists of 17 residues. Trimming took off 3 bases at V and 6 bases at J, with 24 bases between the two ends. Here the CDR3 DNA reads TGTGCCTGGAGGTCGGGGGGCCGAAAGTACTGGTTAAACACCATATATTTT. Translating gives CAWRSGGRKYWLNTIYF. The whole variable domain, filled in from reference TRBV30 and TRBJ1-3, reads SQTIHQWPATLVQPVGSPLSLECTVEGTSNPNLYWYRQAAGRGLQLLFYSVGIGQISSEVPQNLSASRPQDRQFILSSKKLLLSDSGFYLCAWRSGGRKYWLNTIYFGEGSWLTVV.

The rearrangement joins TRBV7-2 to TRBJ1-2; the match to TRBD1 covers 7 bases. The CDR3 length is 18 residues. Per germline, CDR1 SGHTA and CDR2 FQGNSA. The V and J ends lost 5 bases and 4 bases, in that order; junction bases with no gene match: 19. Here the CDR3 DNA reads TGTGCCAGCAGCCCGGGGACAGACGCCTTGTTCCTGATCTATGGCTACACCTTC. Amino acid sequence: CASSPGTDALFLIYGYTF.

The CDR3 region is CASSPQGRATIYF. The CDR3 bases are TGTGCCAGCAGCCCGCAGGGGCGAGCCACCATATATTTT. The chain combines TRBV4-2 with TRBJ1-3, with D maybe TRBD1 (6 bases). The CDR3 contains 13 residues. Between the trimmed V and J ends, which lost 4 bases and 9 bases, there was a span of 13 bases. From germline, CDR1 is LGHNA and CDR2 YNFKEQ.

The V gene is TRBV5-4, the J gene TRBJ1-1, with 7 bases fitting TRBD1. V was clipped by 1 base and J by 6 bases; unmatched bases: 12. This CDR3 has 16 residues. In germline, CDR1 is SGHNT, CDR2 YYREEE (reference sequence). The chain's CDR3 is CASSLSPRQGRAEAFF. CDR3 coding DNA: TGTGCCAGCAGCTTGTCCCCTAGACAGGGTCGGGCTGAAGCTTTCTTT.

V is TRBV21-1 and J is TRBJ2-7; the table calls TRBD2, which could not be checked here. TRBV21-1 counts as a pseudogene. The CDR3 extends over 17 amino acids. The CDR3 region is CASSNGREGEGPCEQYF. The CDR3 coding sequence is TGTGCCAGCAGCAATGGGAGGGAGGGGGAGGGCCCCTGCGAGCAGTACTTC.

The chain uses TRBV19 and TRBJ1-3, with D tentatively TRBD1 (5 bases). This CDR3 comprises 15 residues. The germline gives CDR1 LNHDA, CDR2 SQIVND (reference sequence). V shed 6 bases and J shed 1 base, with 13 bases lying between them. The CDR3 DNA reads TGTGCCAGTAGCTTTGCGGGGCAGTCTGGAAACACCATATATTTT. This sequence encodes CASSFAGQSGNTIYF.